This entry lists 2 T cell receptor beta chains sequenced from one sample in a study of blood T cell repertoires in COVID-19. Sequencing was performed with immunoSEQ multiplex PCR; in TCRdb, only in-frame clones are kept and a portion is missing. The sample lists 250,000 or so clones, approximately 80% seen once, with 8.9% in the top ten. The material sequenced was peripheral blood. These receptor sequences come from an elderly man with acute or convalescent COVID-19.

V and J are TRBV30 and TRBJ1-5; 9 bases are shared with TRBD1. This CDR3 comprises 14 residues. Germline CDR1 reads GTSNPN; CDR2 reads SVGIG (reference sequence). After removal of 1 base from V and 9 bases from J, the junction contained 7 bases not matched to a gene. CDR3 protein: CAWSGTGAPGPQHF. The CDR3 DNA follows: TGTGCCTGGAGTGGGACAGGGGCCCCAGGGCCCCAGCATTTT.

The CDR3 nucleotides read TGTGCCAGCTCACCTCACAGGGATGACGGCTACACCTTC. This encodes CASSPHRDDGYTF. This chain joins TRBV18 and TRBJ1-2, with D maybe TRBD1 (6 bases). Germline V lookup: CDR1 KGHSH, CDR2 LQKENI. The CDR3 has 13 residues. V was pared by 3 bases and J by 8 bases, with 13 bases between. The complete variable domain, with remaining parts taken from reference TRBV18 and TRBJ1-2, reads NAGVMQNPRHLVRRRGQEARLRCSPMKGHSHVYWYRQLPEEGLKFMVYLQKENIIDESGMPKERFSAEFPKEGPSILRIQQVVRGDSAAYFCASSPHRDDGYTFGSGTRLTVV.